Listed here are 30 T cell receptor beta chains from one sample, sequenced in a study of neurological immune-mediated disorders. TCRdb used MiXCR to reprocess the 5' RACE reads, holding one entry per CDR3 protein. The sample contains 20,000 to 30,000 distinct CDR3 sequences, around 2.5% of which appear only once. Source material: PBMCs. All receptors derive from a woman in her forties or fifties with multiple sclerosis.

A few counts support this clonotype. V is TRBV20-1 and J is TRBJ2-7, with no clear D. V was trimmed by 5 bases and J by 1 base, leaving 3 bases between them. Germline V CDR1 and CDR2: DFQATT, SNEGSKA (reference sequence). CDR3 length equals 10 residues. CDR3 region: CSAGSYEQYF. The CDR3 bases are TGCAGTGCTGGGTCCTACGAGCAGTACTTC.

This clonotype has a count of ten or more. The rearrangement links TRBV7-8 to TRBJ2-1, with D tentatively TRBD1 or TRBD2 (5 bases each). The germline V and J ends were trimmed by 1 base and 12 bases, with 19 bases remaining between them. The CDR3 sequence is 15 residues long. CDR1 is SGHVS and CDR2 is FQNEAQ in the germline V gene. The CDR3 spells CASSLVSFRDEGQFF. In nucleotides, the CDR3 is TGTGCCAGCAGCTTAGTGAGTTTTAGGGACGAGGGGCAGTTCTTC.

This clonotype was recorded many times. The genes are TRBV5-6 and TRBJ2-7, with a tentative D call TRBD1 (6 bases). CDR3 length: 14 amino acids. V was cut by 4 bases and J by 7 bases, with 18 bases left in between. Germline V gene sequence: CDR1 SGHDT, CDR2 YYEEEE. The CDR3 loop is CASSLVGARREQYF. The CDR3 DNA is TGTGCCAGCAGCCTTGTGGGGGCGCGAAGGGAGCAGTACTTC.

This clonotype was found many times. The chain is built from TRBV9 and TRBJ2-5, with 8 bases identical to TRBD2. CDR1 is SGDLS, CDR2 YYNGEE, per germline. V lost 4 bases, J lost 1 base, and 3 bases stayed unmatched. The CDR3 runs to 14 residues. CDR3 sequence: CASSQGLAQETQYF. The CDR3 DNA sequence: TGTGCCAGCAGCCAAGGACTAGCCCAAGAGACCCAGTACTTC.

This clonotype was counted between two and nine times. The chain joins TRBV4-3 to TRBJ2-7; a possible D gene is TRBD2 (6 bases). The CDR3 spans 14 residues. V lost 0 bases and J lost 6, with 12 bases in between. CDR1 and CDR2 (germline): LGHNA, YSLEER. In DNA, the CDR3 is TGCGCCAGCAGCCAAGATGGGGGGTTCGGCGAGCAGTACTTC. It is translated as CASSQDGGFGEQYF.

This clonotype was observed many times. The chain combines TRBV20-1 with TRBJ1-2, with TRBD1 as a possible D gene (5 bases). Germline CDR1 is DFQATT and CDR2 is SNEGSKA (reference sequence). The CDR3 has 13 residues. The ends were cut back, 1 base at V and 7 bases at J, with 13 bases in the middle. The CDR3 here is CSARVPGGSGYTF. The CDR3, as DNA: TGCAGTGCTAGAGTTCCGGGGGGAAGTGGCTACACCTTC.

This clonotype has just a few counts. CDR3 coding DNA: TGCGCCAGCAGCTTGTTCGTGAACACTGAAGCTTTCTTT. Translated, it gives CASSLFVNTEAFF. The chain recombines TRBV5-1 with TRBJ1-1; D unclear. Germline V gene sequence: CDR1 SGHRS, CDR2 YFSETQ. CDR3 length: 13 amino acids. Between the trimmed V and J ends, which lost 1 base and 0 bases, there was a span of 4 bases.

This clonotype was seen ten or more times. The rearrangement uses TRBV5-1 and TRBJ2-4, with a tentative D call TRBD2 (6 bases). Germline assignment: CDR1 SGHRS and CDR2 YFSETQ. With 0 bases removed from V and 7 bases from J, the gap between germline ends came to 17 bases. The CDR3 sequence is 16 residues long. In DNA form, the CDR3 reads TGCGCCAGCAGCTTGGCCGGCAGCTTGGCGGGGAACATTCAGTACTTC. Amino acid sequence: CASSLAGSLAGNIQYF.

This chain joins TRBV15 and TRBJ2-1; D is ambiguous. This CDR3 has 13 amino acids. The V gene lost 0 bases and the J gene lost 5 bases, with 5 bases spanning the gap. The germline V gene encodes CDR1 LNHNV and CDR2 YYDKDF (reference sequence). CDR3 bases: TGTGCCACCAGCAGAGATCAGGACAATGAGCAGTTCTTC. Translation: CATSRDQDNEQFF.

This clonotype was counted at least ten times. This rearrangement joins TRBV12-3 or TRBV12-4 to TRBJ1-2; no definite D call. The CDR3 runs 14 residues. Between the trimmed V and J ends, which lost 2 bases and 0 bases, there was a span of 7 bases. The DNA of the CDR3 is TGTGCCAGCAGTTTAAACGGGCCTAACTATGGCTACACCTTC. It translates to CASSLNGPNYGYTF.

This clonotype was seen many times. The chain joins TRBV7-2 to TRBJ2-7; D is unresolved. The germline V and J ends were trimmed by 1 base and 4 bases, with 8 bases remaining between them. The germline V gene has CDR1 SGHTA and CDR2 FQGNSA. The CDR3 consists of 13 residues. The CDR3 nucleotides read TGTGCCAGCAGCTTAGTAGGCGGTTACGAGCAGTACTTC. The encoded protein is CASSLVGGYEQYF.

This clonotype was recorded at least ten times. The chain links TRBV6-2 or TRBV6-3 to TRBJ1-5; tentatively, D is TRBD1 (5 bases). Trimming took off 6 bases at V and 0 bases at J, with 15 bases between the two ends. This CDR3 comprises 16 residues. Germline assignment: CDR1 MNHEY and CDR2 SVGEGT. CDR3 in amino acids: CASRPRQSYSNQPQHF. The CDR3 DNA reads as TGTGCCAGCAGACCACGACAGTCTTATAGCAATCAGCCCCAGCATTTT.

By sample share, this clonotype is medium-sized (0.01 to 0.1%). The J gene is TRBJ1-1, the V gene TRBV12-3 or TRBV12-4; TRBD1 matches 7 bases. V shed 6 bases and J 4 bases; nucleotides not matched to a gene: 8. The CDR3 sequence is 14 residues long. This CDR3 is CASRETGRRTEAFF. For the CDR3, the DNA is TGTGCCAGCAGAGAGACAGGGCGACGCACTGAAGCTTTCTTT.

In this sample, this clonotype turned up many times. Mismatch with germline at one junction end may stem from a read error. The chain joins TRBV29-1 to TRBJ1-5, with D hard to call. Per germline, CDR1 SQVTM and CDR2 ANQGSEA. There are 12 residues in the CDR3. DNA of the CDR3: TGCAGCGTTGGTGGTGGGCTCCAGCCCCAGAATTTT. As protein: CSVGGGLQPQNF.

This clonotype was seen many times. The chain uses TRBV20-1 and TRBJ2-7, with unresolved D. The CDR3 consists of 14 residues. CDR1 and CDR2 (germline): DFQATT, SNEGSKA (reference sequence). V lost 0 bases, J lost 2 bases, and 11 bases lay in between. CDR3: CSAREPEPTYEQYF. The CDR3 DNA follows: TGCAGTGCTAGAGAGCCGGAGCCAACCTACGAGCAGTACTTC.

This clonotype was picked up many times. The rearrangement uses TRBV7-2 and TRBJ1-2, with D unresolved. The CDR3 length is 13 residues. Trimming pared 4 bases from V and 8 bases from J, leaving 14 bases between. Per the germline V gene, CDR1 is SGHTA and CDR2 is FQGNSA. CDR3 in amino acids: CASSSDLPGGYTF. DNA for the CDR3: TGTGCCAGCAGCTCGGATCTGCCGGGAGGCTACACCTTC.

The sample holds many counts of this clonotype. The V gene is TRBV20-1, the J gene TRBJ2-5; 8 bases agree with TRBD2. The CDR3 sequence is 15 residues long. From germline, CDR1 is DFQATT and CDR2 SNEGSKA (reference sequence). V lost 2 bases and J lost 2; bases outside the gene matches: 7. The CDR3 DNA is TGCAGTGCTAGACTAGCGGGCCTGCCTCAAGAGACCCAGTACTTC. Translation: CSARLAGLPQETQYF.

Worth noting for this clonotype: A read error is possible here, since a much larger clone lies one base away. The V gene is TRBV5-1, the J gene TRBJ2-7, with D possibly being TRBD1 (6 bases). Germline V gene sequence: CDR1 SGHRS, CDR2 YFSETQ. This CDR3 has 11 amino acids. V was shortened by 5 bases and J by 6 bases, with 9 bases between the two germline ends. CDR3 sequence reads: CASRSDSEQYF. The CDR3 coding sequence is TGCGCCAGCAGATCGGACAGCGAGCAGTACTTC.

This clonotype was seen many times. This chain uses TRBV5-1 with TRBJ1-2; 8 nucleotides align to TRBD1. Losses at the gene ends were 4 bases for V and 7 bases for J; bases not matched to a gene: 9. The CDR3 loop spans 14 amino acids. Germline V gene data show CDR1 as SGHRS and CDR2 as YFSETQ. CDR3 DNA: TGCGCCAGCAGCCGGGGGGACAGGAAGGGTGGCTACACCTTC. Its protein is CASSRGDRKGGYTF.

This clonotype is termed medium-sized. The chain uses TRBV9 and TRBJ2-5; D is undetermined. CDR3 size: 13 residues. Between the trimmed V and J ends, which lost 0 bases and 3 bases, there was a span of 6 bases. The germline V gene has CDR1 SGDLS and CDR2 YYNGEE. The CDR3 DNA follows: TGTGCCAGCAGCGTAGGTGCGGAAGAGACCCAGTACTTC. The encoded protein is CASSVGAEETQYF.

In its sample, this clonotype was seen many times. This chain links TRBV5-1 with TRBJ1-1; D gene ambiguous. This CDR3 has 15 residues. V lost 0 bases, J lost 1 base, and 10 bases lay in between. Germline-derived CDR1 and CDR2 are SGHRS and YFSETQ. The CDR3: CASSLGPGANTEAFF. The CDR3 DNA reads as TGCGCCAGCAGCTTGGGTCCGGGAGCGAACACTGAAGCTTTCTTT.

This clonotype was seen a few times. J is TRBJ2-1 and V is TRBV20-1; no clear D. V shed 1 base and J shed 8 bases, with 15 bases lying between them. Per germline, CDR1 DFQATT and CDR2 SNEGSKA (reference sequence). CDR3 size: 14 residues. In DNA form, the CDR3 reads TGCAGTGCTAGAGGAAGGAGCAGCCATCATGAGCAGTTCTTC. This translates into CSARGRSSHHEQFF.

This clonotype was counted ten times or more. This sequence joins TRBV6-5 and TRBJ1-1; D ambiguous. Germline V gives CDR1 MNHEY, CDR2 SVGAGI. V was pared by 6 bases and J by 7 bases, with 9 bases between. The CDR3 contains 11 residues. In DNA, the CDR3 is TGTGCCAGCAGCCGACACCTTGAAGCTTTCTTT. Its translation is CASSRHLEAFF.

This clonotype was detected ten times or more. The rearrangement links TRBV20-1 to TRBJ2-3; TRBD1 aligns across 7 bases. The ends lost 4 bases at V and 1 base at J; junction bases unmatched: 5. The CDR3 is made up of 14 amino acids. The germline V gene encodes CDR1 DFQATT and CDR2 SNEGSKA (reference sequence). As DNA, the CDR3 is TGCAGTGCTAAGCGACAGGGTGGCACAGATACGCAGTATTTT. This sequence encodes CSAKRQGGTDTQYF.

This clonotype appeared many times. This chain uses TRBV5-1 with TRBJ2-5, with a possible D match to TRBD1 (7 bases). In germline, CDR1 is SGHRS, CDR2 YFSETQ. This CDR3 has 15 amino acids. Trimming shortened V by 4 bases and J by 1 base, and 14 bases separated the two germline ends. The CDR3 region is CASSKNRGLQETQYF. CDR3 nucleotides: TGCGCCAGCAGCAAAAACAGGGGACTCCAAGAGACCCAGTACTTC.

This clonotype was found many times. The chain combines TRBV7-2 with TRBJ2-2; 8 positions agree with TRBD1. V shed 5 bases and J 0 bases; nucleotides not matched to a gene: 8. This CDR3 contains 17 residues. Per germline, CDR1 SGHTA and CDR2 FQGNSA. The CDR3 sequence is CASSQWGQAANTGELFF. The CDR3 DNA reads as TGTGCCAGCAGCCAGTGGGGACAGGCAGCGAACACCGGGGAGCTGTTTTTT.

By share, this clonotype ranks as medium-sized (0.01 to 0.1%). The rearrangement uses TRBV24-1 and TRBJ2-5; no firm D call. Germline CDR1 reads KGHDR; CDR2 reads SFDVKD. Trimming shortened V by 0 bases and J by 5 bases, and 9 bases separated the two germline ends. This CDR3 has 14 residues. The CDR3 nucleotides read TGTGCCACCAGTGATTTGGTGGGAACTGAGACCCAGTACTTC. It yields the protein CATSDLVGTETQYF.

The sample holds many counts of this clonotype. The chain employs TRBV21-1 and TRBJ2-3; the table calls TRBD2, which could not be checked here. TRBV21-1 is flagged as a pseudogene. CDR3 length: 15 amino acids. The CDR3 DNA is TGTGCCAGCAGTGTTGTAGCGGGGAGCACAGATACGCAGTATTTT. Translating it yields CASSVVAGSTDTQYF.

The chain is built from TRBV20-1 and TRBJ2-7, with D possibly called TRBD1 or TRBD2 (5 bases each). The V end was cut by 7 bases, the J end by 3 bases, with 10 bases between. Germline V CDR1 and CDR2: DFQATT, SNEGSKA (reference sequence). CDR3 length: 11 amino acids. In DNA form, the CDR3 reads TGCAGTGTTGGGACCAACTACGAGCAGTACTTC. Translation: CSVGTNYEQYF.

This clonotype was counted many times. The CDR3 nucleotides read TGCAGTGCTCAAGACAGCCCTAGAGAGACCCAGTACTTC. As protein: CSAQDSPRETQYF. The chain is built from TRBV20-1 and TRBJ2-5, with a possible D match to TRBD1 (5 bases). CDR1 and CDR2 from the germline V gene are DFQATT and SNEGSKA (reference sequence). V lost 5 bases to trimming and J lost 4 bases, with 14 bases between them. The CDR3 spans 13 residues.